Listed here is a single T cell receptor (beta chain). The trim removed 4 bases at V and 7 bases at J, leaving 8 bases unmatched. The CDR3 spans 14 residues. In germline, CDR1 is SGHRS, CDR2 YFSETQ. The data are from a study of blood T cell repertoires in COVID-19. Across the study: Specimens from acute and convalescent COVID-19 originated in the United States, Italy and Spain. PBMCs, B-cell-depleted T cells, or T cells provided the cDNA or gDNA that made up the material.

Per the original data handling: Amplification from reference gene primers served as the basis for estimated nucleated cell counts. Clones were read by immunoSEQ multiplex PCR, and TCRdb kept only the in-frame ones, dropping some. V, J and clone size are taken as reported in that table, and D and trimming were inferred from the DNA itself. Among about 220,000 clones listed, around 80% were seen once. The sample comprised peripheral blood. This TCR derives from a woman aged 70-85 years with acute or convalescent COVID-19. The rearrangement uses TRBV5-1 and TRBJ1-3; 7 bases are a match to TRBD1. Written as DNA, the CDR3 is TGCGCCAGCAGCCAAGGGACAGAGGGGAACACCATATATTTT. It specifies CASSQGTEGNTIYF.